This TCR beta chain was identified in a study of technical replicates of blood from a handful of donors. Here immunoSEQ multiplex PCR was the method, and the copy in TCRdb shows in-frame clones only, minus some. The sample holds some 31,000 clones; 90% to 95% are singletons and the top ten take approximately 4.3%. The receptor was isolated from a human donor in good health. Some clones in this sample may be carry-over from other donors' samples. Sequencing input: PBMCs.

As DNA, the CDR3 is TGCGCCAGCAGCTTGGCACAGGGGGCTAGCTACGAGCAGTACTTC. Its translation is CASSLAQGASYEQYF. This chain connects TRBV5-1 to TRBJ2-7; TRBD1 matches at 9 bases. The germline gives CDR1 SGHRS, CDR2 YFSETQ. The ends lost 0 bases at V and 3 bases at J; junction bases unmatched: 4. CDR3 length: 15 residues.